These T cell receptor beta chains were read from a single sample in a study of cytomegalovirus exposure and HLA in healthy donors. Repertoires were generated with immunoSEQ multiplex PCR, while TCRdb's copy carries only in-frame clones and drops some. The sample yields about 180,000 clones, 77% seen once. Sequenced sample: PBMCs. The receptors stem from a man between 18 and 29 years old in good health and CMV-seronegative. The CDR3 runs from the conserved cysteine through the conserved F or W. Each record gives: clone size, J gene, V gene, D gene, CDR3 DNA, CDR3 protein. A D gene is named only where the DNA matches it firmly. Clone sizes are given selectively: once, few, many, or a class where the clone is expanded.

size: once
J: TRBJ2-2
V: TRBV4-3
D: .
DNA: TGCGCCAGCAGCCAAGATGGGCGGGACGGGGAGCTGTTTTTT
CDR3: CASSQDGRDGELFF

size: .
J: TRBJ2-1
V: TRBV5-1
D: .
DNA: TGCGCCAGCAGCTTGAATCTAGGGGGGGGGTATGAGCAGTTCTTC
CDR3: CASSLNLGGGYEQFF

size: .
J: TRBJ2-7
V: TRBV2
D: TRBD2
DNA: TGTGCCAGCATAAGGCGGGAGGCGACCTACGAGCAGTACTTC
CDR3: CASIRREATYEQYF

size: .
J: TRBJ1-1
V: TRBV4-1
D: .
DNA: TGCGCCAGCAGCCTTGGAGGGAACACTGAAGCTTTCTTT
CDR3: CASSLGGNTEAFF

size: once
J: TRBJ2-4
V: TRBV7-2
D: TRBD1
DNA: TGTGCCAGCAGCAGGCAGGGGGCTGGGGACATTCAGTACTTC
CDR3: CASSRQGAGDIQYF

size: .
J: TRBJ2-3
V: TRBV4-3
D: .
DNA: TGCGCCAGCAGCCGGAATCGACTCGGCACAGATACGCAGTATTTT
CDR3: CASSRNRLGTDTQYF

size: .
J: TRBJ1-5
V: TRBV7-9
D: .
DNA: TGTGCCAGCAGCTTAGAACAGGGTTCGCCCCAGCATTTT
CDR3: CASSLEQGSPQHF

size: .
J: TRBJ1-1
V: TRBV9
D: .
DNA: TGTGCCAGCAGCCCGCGACAGACGAACACTGAAGCTTTCTTT
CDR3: CASSPRQTNTEAFF

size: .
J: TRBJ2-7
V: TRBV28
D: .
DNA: TGTGCCAGCAGCACCCCCGGCCATCCCGGGCGGGACGAGCAGTACTTC
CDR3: CASSTPGHPGRDEQYF

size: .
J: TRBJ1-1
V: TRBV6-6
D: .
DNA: TGTGCCAGCAGTACCACACGAAACACTGAAGCTTTCTTT
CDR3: CASSTTRNTEAFF

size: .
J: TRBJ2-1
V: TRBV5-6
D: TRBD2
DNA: TGTGCCAGCAGCCTTAGCGGGGGTCGGTATGAGCAGTTCTTC
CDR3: CASSLSGGRYEQFF

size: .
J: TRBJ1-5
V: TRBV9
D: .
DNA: TGTGCCAGCAGCGTAGCCCCTGATCAGCCCCAGCATTTT
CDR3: CASSVAPDQPQHF

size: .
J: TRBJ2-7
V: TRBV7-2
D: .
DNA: TGTGCCAGCAGCTTAGAGCGGGTAGTCTCCTACGAGCAGTACTTC
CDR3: CASSLERVVSYEQYF

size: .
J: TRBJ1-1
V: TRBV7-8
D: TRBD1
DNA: TGTGCCAGCAGCTTCCGACAGGGGGCTAGGAACACTGAAGCTTTCTTT
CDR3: CASSFRQGARNTEAFF

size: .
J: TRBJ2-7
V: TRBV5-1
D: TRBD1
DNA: TGCGCCAGCAGCGTCGGACAGGGCGAGCAGTACTTC
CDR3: CASSVGQGEQYF

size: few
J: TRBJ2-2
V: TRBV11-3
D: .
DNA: TGTGCCAGCAGCTTACGTCCCCTAACCGGGGAGCTGTTTTTT
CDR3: CASSLRPLTGELFF

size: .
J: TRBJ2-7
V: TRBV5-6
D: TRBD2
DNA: TGTGCCAGCAGCGCCAGACTAGCGGGGGGGCTCGTCGAGCAGTACTTC
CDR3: CASSARLAGGLVEQYF

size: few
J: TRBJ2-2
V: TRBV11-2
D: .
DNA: TGTGCCAGCAGCTTTTTTGTTCGGGGAGGGGGCACCGGGGAGCTGTTTTTT
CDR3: CASSFFVRGGGTGELFF

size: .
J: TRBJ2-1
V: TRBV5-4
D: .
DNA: TGTGCCAGCAGTACGGGGGACTCCTACAATGAGCAGTTCTTC
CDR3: CASSTGDSYNEQFF

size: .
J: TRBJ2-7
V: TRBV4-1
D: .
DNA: TGCGCCAGCAGCCTACAACAGGGTTACGAGCAGTACTTC
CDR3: CASSLQQGYEQYF

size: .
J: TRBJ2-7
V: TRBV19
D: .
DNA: TGTGCCAGTAGTAGGGCTTACGGTCCAGCCTACGAGCAGTACTTC
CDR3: CASSRAYGPAYEQYF

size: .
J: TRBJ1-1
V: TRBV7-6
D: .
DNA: TGTGCCAGCAGCTTAGGGAGACAGTCATTGAACACTGAAGCTTTCTTT
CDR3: CASSLGRQSLNTEAFF

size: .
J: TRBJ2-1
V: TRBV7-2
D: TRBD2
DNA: TGTGCCAGCAGCTTACGGGGCGGGGGAAGCTCCTACAATGAGCAGTTCTTC
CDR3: CASSLRGGGSSYNEQFF

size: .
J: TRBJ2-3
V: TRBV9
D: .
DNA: TGTGCCAGCAGCGTCGGGGGAAGCCTCACAGATACGCAGTATTTT
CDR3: CASSVGGSLTDTQYF

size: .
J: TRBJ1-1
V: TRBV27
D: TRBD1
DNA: TGTGCCAGCAGTATCAGGGGGCTGAACACTGAAGCTTTCTTT
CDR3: CASSIRGLNTEAFF

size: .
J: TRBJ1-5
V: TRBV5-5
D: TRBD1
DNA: TGTGCCAGCAGCTCCGAACGACAGGGTAGCCAGCCCCAGCATTTT
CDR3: CASSSERQGSQPQHF

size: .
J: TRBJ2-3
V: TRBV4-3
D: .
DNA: TGCGCCAGCAGCCAGTCATTAGCCCTCGTAGATACGCAGTATTTT
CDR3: CASSQSLALVDTQYF

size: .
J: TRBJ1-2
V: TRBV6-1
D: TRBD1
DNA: TGTGCCAGCAGCCCGGACAGGGGTGGCTATGGCTACACCTTC
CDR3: CASSPDRGGYGYTF

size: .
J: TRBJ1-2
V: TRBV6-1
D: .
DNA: TGTGCCAGCAGTGAAAAATTACAGAACTATGGCTACACCTTC
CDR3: CASSEKLQNYGYTF

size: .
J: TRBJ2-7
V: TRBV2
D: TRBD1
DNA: TGTGCCAGCGGACAGGGGAGCTCCTACGAGCAGTACTTC
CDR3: CASGQGSSYEQYF

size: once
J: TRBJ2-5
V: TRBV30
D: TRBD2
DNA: TGTGCCTGGAGTGTTGGGAGACTAGCGGGAGGAGGTGTGAGCCAAGAGACCCAGTACTTC
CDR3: CAWSVGRLAGGGVSQETQYF

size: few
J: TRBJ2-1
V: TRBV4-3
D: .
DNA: TGCGCCAGCAGCCAAGAGGGGGGGGGCTCAAGAGACAATGAGCAGTTCTTC
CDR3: CASSQEGGGSRDNEQFF

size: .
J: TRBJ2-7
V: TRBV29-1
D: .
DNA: TGCAGCGTTGAAGCCCTCCCCGGGGACGAGCAGTACTTC
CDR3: CSVEALPGDEQYF

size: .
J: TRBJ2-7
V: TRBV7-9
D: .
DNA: TGTGCCAGCAGCTTAAGGGGGGGCGAGCAGTACTTC
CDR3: CASSLRGGEQYF

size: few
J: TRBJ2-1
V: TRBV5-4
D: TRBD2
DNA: TGTGCCAGCAGCCGGGGGGGGCGGGAGGGCCGCTACAATGAGCAGTTCTTC
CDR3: CASSRGGREGRYNEQFF

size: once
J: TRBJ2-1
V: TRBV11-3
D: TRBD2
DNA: TGTGCCAGCAGCTTAGGACTAGCGGGTGAGCAGTTCTTC
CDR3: CASSLGLAGEQFF

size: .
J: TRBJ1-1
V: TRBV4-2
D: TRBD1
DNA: TGTGCCAGCAGCCAAATGACAGGGTTGGGGACTGAAGCTTTCTTT
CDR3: CASSQMTGLGTEAFF

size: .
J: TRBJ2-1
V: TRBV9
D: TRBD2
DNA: TGTGCCAGCAGCGTGCCCGGGACTAGCGGGGGGCTGGGCTACAATGAGCAGTTCTTC
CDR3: CASSVPGTSGGLGYNEQFF

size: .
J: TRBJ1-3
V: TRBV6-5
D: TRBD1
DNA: TGTGCCAGCAGGACAGGGGCGTATGGAAACACCATATATTTT
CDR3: CASRTGAYGNTIYF